The TCR beta chain described here comes from a study of blood T cell repertoires in COVID-19. Trimming cost V 5 bases and J 8 bases; bases outside gene matches: 9. Germline V gene lookup returns CDR1 LGHNA and CDR2 YNFKEQ. The CDR3 totals 14 residues. The method was immunoSEQ multiplex PCR; TCRdb's version includes in-frame clones alone and lacks a portion of them. The table records around 140,000 clones, 84% of them present only once. The sequenced material came from PBMCs or T cells enriched from blood (not recorded which). The V call is TRBV4-2, the J call TRBJ2-1; 7 bases are shared with TRBD2. The TCR was taken from a man aged 35 to 55 with acute COVID-19. The CDR3 reads CASSWGGALDEQFF. The CDR3 DNA sequence: TGTGCCAGCAGCTGGGGAGGGGCTCTCGATGAGCAGTTCTTC.